The rows below give T cell receptor beta chains drawn from one sample of a study of ipilimumab plus nivolumab after autologous stem cell transplantation. Some clones are missing from TCRdb's copy, which holds only in-frame ones; the method was immunoSEQ multiplex PCR. The sample includes some 17,000 clones, roughly 79% of them seen just once. This specimen was PBMCs, taken in a trial of ipilimumab plus nivolumab as post-transplant consolidation. These receptors all come from a male donor with diffuse large B-cell lymphoma. Each CDR3 is given with its conserved first and last residue. A D gene is named only where the DNA matches it firmly. Some rows mark clone size as missing; the rest say once, few, many or name a class of expanded clone.

CDR3nt,CDR3aa,abundance,d_gene,v_gene,j_gene
TGTGCCAGCAGCCGCTATCACAAAGGTACAAAGTCGGGCCAACGTCCTGATTTC,CASSRYHKGTKSGQRPDF,NA,NA,TRBV4-2,TRBJ2-6
TGTGCCAGTAGTAGCCAGGACAGGGATCAGCCCCAGCATTTT,CASSSQDRDQPQHF,NA,TRBD1,TRBV19,TRBJ1-5
TGTGCCACTGGAAGTGGGACCGCAATTGAAGCTTTCTTT,CATGSGTAIEAFF,NA,NA,TRBV15,TRBJ1-1
TGTGCCAGCAGTGAATATCGAGGAGGCGCTAACTATGGCTACACCTTC,CASSEYRGGANYGYTF,NA,NA,TRBV25-1,TRBJ1-2
TGTGCCAGCAGCTTAACTCTAGCGGGTTATAACACCGGGGAGCTGTTTTTT,CASSLTLAGYNTGELFF,NA,TRBD2,TRBV11-2,TRBJ2-2
TGTGCCAGCAGCAACCAGGGTACAAGCACTGAAGCTTTCTTT,CASSNQGTSTEAFF,few,NA,TRBV7-9,TRBJ1-1
TGTGCCAGCAGCTCCTATGTCGGTGAGCAGTACTTC,CASSSYVGEQYF,NA,NA,TRBV11-2,TRBJ2-7
TGTGCCAGCAGTACTCTAGCGGGGGGTGGATCCTACGAGCAGTACTTC,CASSTLAGGGSYEQYF,NA,TRBD2,TRBV27,TRBJ2-7
TGTGCTAGTGGTTCTAGGACCTCTGGAAACACCATATATTTT,CASGSRTSGNTIYF,NA,NA,TRBV12-5,TRBJ1-3
TGTGCCAGCAGCGGAAACAGGGGAAACAATGAGCAGTTCTTC,CASSGNRGNNEQFF,NA,TRBD1,TRBV9,TRBJ2-1
TGCGCCAGCAGCCAAGATCCCCAGGGAGGAGAGTTCTTC,CASSQDPQGGEFF,NA,NA,TRBV4-3,TRBJ2-1
TGTGCCAGCAGCTTGGCAGGGGAGACTGAAGCTTTCTTT,CASSLAGETEAFF,NA,NA,TRBV7-9,TRBJ1-1
TGTGCCAGCAGTGAATTATTGCTAGAGCGGGAACGCACAGATACGCAGTATTTT,CASSELLLERERTDTQYF,NA,TRBD2,TRBV6-1,TRBJ2-3
TGTGCCAGCAGCTCGAACAGGAACTCCTACGAGCAGTACTTC,CASSSNRNSYEQYF,NA,NA,TRBV5-4,TRBJ2-7
TGTGCCAGCAGCCGACAGGGGGCATTGGATGGCTACACCTTC,CASSRQGALDGYTF,NA,TRBD1,TRBV7-2,TRBJ1-2
TGTGCCAGCAGCCGCGTGGGGGGGGAAGAGACCCAGTACTTC,CASSRVGGEETQYF,NA,TRBD2,TRBV7-6,TRBJ2-5
TGTGCCAGCTCACCACGGGACACCCCCATCGGGGAGCTGTTTTTT,CASSPRDTPIGELFF,NA,NA,TRBV18,TRBJ2-2
TGTGCCAGCAGCCGACAGGAGGGTTACGTGGGCCAGTACTTC,CASSRQEGYVGQYF,NA,NA,TRBV7-9,TRBJ2-5
TGTGCCAGCAGCCCGGCTAGCGGGGGGTTCTATGAGCAGTTCTTC,CASSPASGGFYEQFF,NA,TRBD2,TRBV11-2,TRBJ2-1
TGTGCCAGCAGCTTTAGCGGTCCCACCGGGGAGCTGTTTTTT,CASSFSGPTGELFF,NA,NA,TRBV7-8,TRBJ2-2
TGTGCCAGCAGCTTAGGAAGCCAGCCCCAGCATTTT,CASSLGSQPQHF,NA,NA,TRBV7-2,TRBJ1-5
TGCAGCGGTCTTCTAAACACTGAAGCTTTCTTT,CSGLLNTEAFF,once,NA,TRBV29-1,TRBJ1-1
TGTGCCAGCAGTGAAGCGCGACTCCTCGAGCAGTACTTC,CASSEARLLEQYF,NA,NA,TRBV6-1,TRBJ2-7
TGTGCCAGTAGTACTCCGGGACGCTCCTACAATGAGCAGTTCTTC,CASSTPGRSYNEQFF,once,NA,TRBV19,TRBJ2-1
TGCGCCAGCAGCTTGGAACTAGCGGGGGCGAATGAGCAGTTCTTC,CASSLELAGANEQFF,once,TRBD2,TRBV5-1,TRBJ2-1
TGTGCCAGCAGACGCACTCTGGAGCAGTTCTTC,CASRRTLEQFF,few,NA,TRBV2,TRBJ2-1
TGTGCCAGCAGGGTGGCGGTGGGGGGTCAGCCCCAGCATTTT,CASRVAVGGQPQHF,NA,NA,TRBV6-6,TRBJ1-5
TGTGCCAGCAGCTCCGGGACAGCCCTGAGGACTGAAGCTTTCTTT,CASSSGTALRTEAFF,NA,TRBD1,TRBV2,TRBJ1-1
TGTGCCAGCTCACCACTGAACACCATATATTTT,CASSPLNTIYF,NA,NA,TRBV18,TRBJ1-3
TGTGCCAGCAGCCCGCGCTTGGGCTCCGGGGAGCTGTTTTTT,CASSPRLGSGELFF,NA,NA,TRBV14,TRBJ2-2
TGCGCCAGCAGCCCTCGTCCAGGGGGCAACACTGAAGCTTTCTTT,CASSPRPGGNTEAFF,NA,TRBD1,TRBV5-1,TRBJ1-1
TGTGCCAGCGGAGGGGGACTAGCGGACACCGGGGAGCTGTTTTTT,CASGGGLADTGELFF,NA,TRBD2,TRBV7-2,TRBJ2-2
TGTGCCAGCAGCCACGGGGGCCGAACGGAGACCCAGTACTTC,CASSHGGRTETQYF,NA,NA,TRBV7-9,TRBJ2-5
TGTGCAAGTCGCTTTGTGGGGAAAAATGAGCAGTTCTTC,CASRFVGKNEQFF,few,NA,TRBV12-2,TRBJ2-1
TGTGCCAGCAGACTTGACAGGGCTAATGAGCAGTTCTTC,CASRLDRANEQFF,NA,TRBD1,TRBV7-3,TRBJ2-1
TGTGCCAGCAGCCGAGGGGGGGCAATTGAGCAGTTCTTC,CASSRGGAIEQFF,NA,NA,TRBV11-2,TRBJ2-1
TGTGCCAGCAGCCCACTCACAGGGGCCCGACAGAATGGCTACACCTTC,CASSPLTGARQNGYTF,NA,NA,TRBV21-1,TRBJ1-2
TGCGCCAGCAGCGACCTCTTGGACGGTGGCTACACCTTC,CASSDLLDGGYTF,NA,NA,TRBV10-2,TRBJ1-2
TGTGCCAGCACCCCAGAACCCGGGGCCTCCTACGAGCAGTACTTC,CASTPEPGASYEQYF,NA,NA,TRBV6-1,TRBJ2-7
TGTGCCAGCAGTTACGGGCAGGGATACACCGGGGAGCTGTTTTTT,CASSYGQGYTGELFF,once,NA,TRBV6-6,TRBJ2-2
TGTGCCAGCAGCTTAGGATCGGGCAGCGAGACCCAGTACTTC,CASSLGSGSETQYF,NA,NA,TRBV7-2,TRBJ2-5
TGTGCCAGCAGCTTAAAGTCTGGGTCCACTGAAGCTTTCTTT,CASSLKSGSTEAFF,NA,NA,TRBV11-2,TRBJ1-1
TGTGCCAGCTCTGCGGACAGAGATCAGCCCCAGCATTTT,CASSADRDQPQHF,NA,NA,TRBV18,TRBJ1-5
TGTGCCAGCAGCGGGAGGGACAGGGAAATCCATGGCTACACCTTC,CASSGRDREIHGYTF,NA,TRBD1,TRBV11-1,TRBJ1-2
TGTGCCAGCAGCCAAGATCTAGGCCTAGCGGGGGGGAGTGAGCAGTTCTTC,CASSQDLGLAGGSEQFF,NA,TRBD2,TRBV4-2,TRBJ2-1
TGTGCCAGCAGCTTGGGAGGGAACAGCCGGGAGACCCAGTACTTC,CASSLGGNSRETQYF,NA,NA,TRBV5-4,TRBJ2-5
TGTGCCAGCAGCTTCCAGTCGAACACTGAAGCTTTCTTT,CASSFQSNTEAFF,NA,NA,TRBV5-5,TRBJ1-1
TGTGCCAGCAGTTTATCCAAGGCTAACTATGGCTACACCTTC,CASSLSKANYGYTF,NA,NA,TRBV27,TRBJ1-2
TGTGCCAGCAGCGTAGGCCCGGGACAGGATCCTAGGGCCCAGCATTTT,CASSVGPGQDPRAQHF,NA,TRBD1,TRBV9,TRBJ1-5
TGTGCCAGCAGCTTAGGAGACGTAGGCGGTCAGCCCCAGCATTTT,CASSLGDVGGQPQHF,NA,NA,TRBV7-2,TRBJ1-5
TGTGCCAGCAGCCTCCTATTGCGGGGGACCACAGATACGCAGTATTTT,CASSLLLRGTTDTQYF,medium-sized,TRBD2,TRBV13,TRBJ2-3
TGCAGCGGGGGAACGGTAAACATTCAGTACTTC,CSGGTVNIQYF,NA,NA,TRBV29-1,TRBJ2-4
TGTGCCAGCAGTCCGGGACAGGGAGGCGGCTACACCTTC,CASSPGQGGGYTF,NA,TRBD1,TRBV6-5,TRBJ1-2
TGTGCCTGGATTCGGGGAACTGTCACTGAAGCTTTCTTT,CAWIRGTVTEAFF,NA,NA,TRBV30,TRBJ1-1
TGTGCCACCAGCAGAGACTCAAATAACCTTGCCTACGAGCAGTACTTC,CATSRDSNNLAYEQYF,NA,NA,TRBV15,TRBJ2-7
TGTGCCAGCAGCCCCCAGATGAGCACAGATACGCAGTATTTT,CASSPQMSTDTQYF,NA,NA,TRBV9,TRBJ2-3
TGTGCCAGCAGCTTAACGGACAGGGGGATTTTCTGGGAGACCCAGTACTTC,CASSLTDRGIFWETQYF,NA,TRBD1,TRBV7-9,TRBJ2-5
TGTGCCAGCAGGGTAGCGGGGGGGACAGATACGCAGTATTTT,CASRVAGGTDTQYF,few,TRBD2,TRBV6-6,TRBJ2-3
TGTGCCAGCAGCCCCGGACGCTTTTCCCGCTCTGGAAACACCATATATTTT,CASSPGRFSRSGNTIYF,NA,NA,TRBV7-9,TRBJ1-3
TGTGCCAGCAGCGTAGGCACGAACTATGGCTACACCTTC,CASSVGTNYGYTF,NA,NA,TRBV9,TRBJ1-2